This T cell receptor (beta chain) was found in a study of blood T cell repertoires in COVID-19. As originally analysed: Amplification of reference gene primers provided the estimated nucleated cell counts. Data came from immunoSEQ multiplex PCR; TCRdb stores just in-frame clones and leaves some out. For V, J and clone size, that table is used; D and trimming come from the DNA. This table has tens of thousands of clones, 80% to 85% appearing once. The sequence was obtained from a man younger than 40 with COVID-19, enrolled during active disease. Sequencing used peripheral blood.

CDR3 bases: TGTGCCAGCTCCCTCCAGACAGGGACAGATACGCAGTATTTT. Translation gives CASSLQTGTDTQYF. The chain links TRBV18 to TRBJ2-3, with 7 positions matching TRBD1. The V segment lost 6 bases and the J segment 3 bases; nucleotides outside the gene matches: 6. The CDR3 sequence is 14 residues long. Germline-derived CDR1 and CDR2 are KGHSH and LQKENI.